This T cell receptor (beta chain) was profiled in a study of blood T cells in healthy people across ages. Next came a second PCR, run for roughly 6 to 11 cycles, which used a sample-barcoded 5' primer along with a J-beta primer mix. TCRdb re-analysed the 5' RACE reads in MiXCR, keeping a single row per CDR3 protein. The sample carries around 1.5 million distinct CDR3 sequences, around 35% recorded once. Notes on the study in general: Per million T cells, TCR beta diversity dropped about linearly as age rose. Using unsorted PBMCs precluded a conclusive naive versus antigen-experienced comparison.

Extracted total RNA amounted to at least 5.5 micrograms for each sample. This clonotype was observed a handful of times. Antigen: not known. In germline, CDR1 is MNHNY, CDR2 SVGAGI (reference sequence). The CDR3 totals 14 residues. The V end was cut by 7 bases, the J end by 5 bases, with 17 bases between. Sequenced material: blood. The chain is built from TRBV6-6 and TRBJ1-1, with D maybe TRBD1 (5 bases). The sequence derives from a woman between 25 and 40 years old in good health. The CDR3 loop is CASTVEGPGTEAFF. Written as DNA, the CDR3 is TGTGCCAGCACGGTCGAGGGGCCGGGAACTGAAGCTTTCTTT.